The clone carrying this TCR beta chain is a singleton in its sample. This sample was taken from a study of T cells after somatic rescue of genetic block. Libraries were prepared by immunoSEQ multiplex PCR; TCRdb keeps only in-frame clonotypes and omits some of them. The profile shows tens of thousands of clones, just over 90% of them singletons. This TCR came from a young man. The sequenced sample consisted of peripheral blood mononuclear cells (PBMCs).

CDR3 sequence reads: CASSSASGIDTIYF. CDR3 bases: TGCGCCAGCAGCTCGGCGTCAGGCATTGACACCATATATTTT. The chain combines TRBV5-1 with TRBJ1-3; D remains ambiguous. Deletions cut 3 bases from V and 8 bases from J, with 15 bases between. Germline CDR1 is SGHRS and CDR2 is YFSETQ. The CDR3 has 14 residues.